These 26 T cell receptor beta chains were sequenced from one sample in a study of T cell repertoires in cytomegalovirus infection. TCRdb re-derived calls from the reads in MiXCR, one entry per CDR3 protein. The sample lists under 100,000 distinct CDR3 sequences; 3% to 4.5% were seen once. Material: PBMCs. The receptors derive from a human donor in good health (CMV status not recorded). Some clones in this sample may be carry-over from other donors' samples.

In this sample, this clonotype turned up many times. The CDR3 loop reads CASSASNRDYTF. CDR3 bases: TGTGCCAGCAGTGCGTCAAACCGGGACTACACCTTC. The chain joins TRBV6-1 to TRBJ1-2; D is uncertain. Trimming pared 4 bases from V and 10 bases from J, leaving 13 bases between. The CDR3 runs 12 residues. Germline V gene lookup returns CDR1 MNHNS and CDR2 SASEGT.

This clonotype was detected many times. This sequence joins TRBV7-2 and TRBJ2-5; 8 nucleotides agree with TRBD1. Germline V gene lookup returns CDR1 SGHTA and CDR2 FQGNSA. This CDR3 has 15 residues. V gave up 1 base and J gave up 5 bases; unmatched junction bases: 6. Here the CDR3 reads CASSLGTGLLETQYF. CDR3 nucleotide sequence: TGTGCCAGCAGCTTAGGGACAGGGCTTCTGGAGACCCAGTACTTC. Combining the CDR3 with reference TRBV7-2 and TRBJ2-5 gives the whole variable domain GAGVSQSPSNKVTEKGKDVELRCDPISGHTALYWYRQSLGQGLEFLIYFQGNSAPDKSGLPSDRFSAERTGGSVSTLTIQRTQQEDSAVYLCASSLGTGLLETQYFGPGTRLLVL.

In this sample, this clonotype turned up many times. The CDR3 nucleotides read TGCGCCAGCAGCCAAGATATCGGTGATGGCTACACCTTC. It codes for CASSQDIGDGYTF. V is TRBV4-3 and J is TRBJ1-2, with D uncertain. Trimming removed 0 bases at V and 6 bases at J, with 8 bases between. The CDR3 is made up of 13 amino acids. Germline loops: CDR1 LGHNA, CDR2 YSLEER.

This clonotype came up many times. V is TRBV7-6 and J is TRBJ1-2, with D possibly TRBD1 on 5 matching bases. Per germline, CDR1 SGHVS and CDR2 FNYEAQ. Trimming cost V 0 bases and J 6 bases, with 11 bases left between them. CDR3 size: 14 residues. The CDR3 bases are TGTGCCAGCAGCTTAGCTGGGGGAAGAGATGGCTACACCTTC. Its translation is CASSLAGGRDGYTF. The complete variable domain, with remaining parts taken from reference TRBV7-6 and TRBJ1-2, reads GAGVSQSPRYKVTKRGQDVALRCDPISGHVSLYWYRQALGQGPEFLTYFNYEAQQDKSGLPNDRFSAERPEGSISTLTIQRTEQRDSAMYRCASSLAGGRDGYTFGSGTRLTVV.

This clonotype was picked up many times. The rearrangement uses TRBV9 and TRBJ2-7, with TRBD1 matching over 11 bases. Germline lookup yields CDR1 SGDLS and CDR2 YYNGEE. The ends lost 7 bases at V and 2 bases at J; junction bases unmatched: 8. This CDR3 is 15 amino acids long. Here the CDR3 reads CASEDRGPCTYEQYF. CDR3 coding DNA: TGTGCCAGCGAGGACAGGGGGCCGTGTACCTACGAGCAGTACTTC.

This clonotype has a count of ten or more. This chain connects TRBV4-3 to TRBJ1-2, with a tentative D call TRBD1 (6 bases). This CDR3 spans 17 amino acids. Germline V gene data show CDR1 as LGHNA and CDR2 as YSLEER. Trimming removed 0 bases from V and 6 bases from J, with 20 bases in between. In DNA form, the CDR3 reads TGCGCCAGCAGCCAAGATCTCTTATTCGGGGGGGCGGATGGCTACACCTTC. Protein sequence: CASSQDLLFGGADGYTF.

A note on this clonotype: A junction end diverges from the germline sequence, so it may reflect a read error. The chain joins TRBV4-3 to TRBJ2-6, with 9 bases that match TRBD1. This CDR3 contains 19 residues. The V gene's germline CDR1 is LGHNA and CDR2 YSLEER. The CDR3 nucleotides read TGCGCCAGCAGCCAGGTGCTACCGGGACAGGGCTCTGGGGGCAACGTCCTGCCTTTC. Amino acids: CASSQVLPGQGSGGNVLPF.

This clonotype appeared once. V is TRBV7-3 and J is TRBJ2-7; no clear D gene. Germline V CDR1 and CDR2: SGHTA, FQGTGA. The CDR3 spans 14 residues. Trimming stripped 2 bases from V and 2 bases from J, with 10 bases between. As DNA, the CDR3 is TGTGCCAGCAGCTTATGGGCAGGACCCTACGAGCAGTACTTC. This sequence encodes CASSLWAGPYEQYF.

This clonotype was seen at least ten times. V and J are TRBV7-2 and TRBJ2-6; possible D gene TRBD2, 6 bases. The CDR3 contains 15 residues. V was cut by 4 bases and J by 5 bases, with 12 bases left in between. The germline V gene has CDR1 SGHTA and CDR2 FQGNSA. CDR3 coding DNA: TGTGCCAGCAGCTGGGAGGCCGGGCGGGCCAACGTCCTGACTTTC. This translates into CASSWEAGRANVLTF.

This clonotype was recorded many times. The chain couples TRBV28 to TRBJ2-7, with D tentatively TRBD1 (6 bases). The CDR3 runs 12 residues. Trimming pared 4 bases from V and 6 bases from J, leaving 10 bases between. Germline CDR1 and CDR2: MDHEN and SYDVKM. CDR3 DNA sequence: TGTGCCAGCAGTTCACAGGGCCGCGAGCAGTACTTC. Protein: CASSSQGREQYF.

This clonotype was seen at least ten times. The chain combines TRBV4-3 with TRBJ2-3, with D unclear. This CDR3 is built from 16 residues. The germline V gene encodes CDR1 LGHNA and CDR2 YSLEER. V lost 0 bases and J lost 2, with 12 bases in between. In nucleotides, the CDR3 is TGCGCCAGCAGCCAAGACTGGGCTACCCTCACAGATACGCAGTATTTT. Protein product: CASSQDWATLTDTQYF.

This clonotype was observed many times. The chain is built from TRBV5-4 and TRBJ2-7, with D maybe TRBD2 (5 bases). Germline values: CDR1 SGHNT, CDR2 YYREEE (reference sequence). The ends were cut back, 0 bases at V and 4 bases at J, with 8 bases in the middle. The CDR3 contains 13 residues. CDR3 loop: CASSLVPGYEQYF. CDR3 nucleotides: TGTGCCAGCAGCTTGGTTCCGGGATACGAGCAGTACTTC.

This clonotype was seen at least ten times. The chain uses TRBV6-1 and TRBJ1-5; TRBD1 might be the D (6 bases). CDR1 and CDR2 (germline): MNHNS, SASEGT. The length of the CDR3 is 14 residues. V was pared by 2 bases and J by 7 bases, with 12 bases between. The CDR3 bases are TGTGCCAGCAGTGAATTTCAGGGGCCGCAGCCCCAGCATTTT. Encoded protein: CASSEFQGPQPQHF.

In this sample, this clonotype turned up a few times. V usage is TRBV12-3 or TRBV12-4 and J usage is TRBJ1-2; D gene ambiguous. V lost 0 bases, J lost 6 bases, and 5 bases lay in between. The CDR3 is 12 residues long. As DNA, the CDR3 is TGTGCCAGCAGTTTAGCGGGAGATGGCTACACCTTC. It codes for CASSLAGDGYTF.

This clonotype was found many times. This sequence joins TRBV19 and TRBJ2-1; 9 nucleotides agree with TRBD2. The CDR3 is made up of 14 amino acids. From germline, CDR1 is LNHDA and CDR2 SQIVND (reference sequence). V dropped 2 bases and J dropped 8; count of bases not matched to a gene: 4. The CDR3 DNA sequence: TGTGCCAGTAGTATAAGCGGGGGGTTATATGAGCAGTTCTTC. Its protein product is CASSISGGLYEQFF.

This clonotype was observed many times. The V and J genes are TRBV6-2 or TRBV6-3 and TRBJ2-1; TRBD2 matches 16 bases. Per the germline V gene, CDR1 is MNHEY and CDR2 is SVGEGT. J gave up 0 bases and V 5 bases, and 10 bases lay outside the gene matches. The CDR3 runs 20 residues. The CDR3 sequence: CASSGTPGLAGGSSYNEQFF. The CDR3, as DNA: TGTGCCAGCAGTGGGACCCCGGGACTAGCGGGGGGGAGCTCCTACAATGAGCAGTTCTTC.

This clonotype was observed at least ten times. The DNA of the CDR3 is TGTGCCACCAGCAGAGACAGGGCCCTGAACACTGAAGCTTTCTTT. Translated: CATSRDRALNTEAFF. The rearrangement links TRBV15 to TRBJ1-1; weak D call: TRBD1 (5 bases). The germline CDR1 and CDR2 sequences are LNHNV and YYDKDF (reference sequence). CDR3 length equals 15 residues. V lost 0 bases and J lost 0, with 8 bases in between. The entire variable domain, with the rest obtained from reference TRBV15 and TRBJ1-1, is as follows: DAMVIQNPRYQVTQFGKPVTLSCSQTLNHNVMYWYQQKSSQAPKLLFHYYDKDFNNEADTPDNFQSRRPNTSFCFLDIRSPGLGDTAMYLCATSRDRALNTEAFFGQGTRLTVV.

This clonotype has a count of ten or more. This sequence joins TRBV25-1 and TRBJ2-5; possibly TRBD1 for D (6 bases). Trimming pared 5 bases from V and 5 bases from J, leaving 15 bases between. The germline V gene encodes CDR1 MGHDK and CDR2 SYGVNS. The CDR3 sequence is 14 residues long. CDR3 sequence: CASSSWDTLETQYF. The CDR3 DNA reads TGTGCCAGCAGTTCTTGGGACACTCTCGAGACCCAGTACTTC.

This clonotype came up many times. CDR3 DNA sequence: TGTGCCATCAGTGAGCCCCGGGAGCCCCAGCATTTT. It encodes CAISEPREPQHF. The chain links TRBV10-3 to TRBJ1-5; D gene ambiguous. Germline CDR1 reads ENHRY; CDR2 reads SYGVKD. The CDR3 length is 12 residues. V lost 2 bases, J lost 8 bases, and 7 bases lay in between.

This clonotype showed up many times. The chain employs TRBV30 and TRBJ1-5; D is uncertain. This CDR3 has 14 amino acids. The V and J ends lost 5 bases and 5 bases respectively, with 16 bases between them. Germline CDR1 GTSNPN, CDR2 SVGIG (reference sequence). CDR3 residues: CAWSNVQLDQPQHF. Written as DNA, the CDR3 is TGTGCCTGGTCAAATGTCCAACTGGATCAGCCCCAGCATTTT.

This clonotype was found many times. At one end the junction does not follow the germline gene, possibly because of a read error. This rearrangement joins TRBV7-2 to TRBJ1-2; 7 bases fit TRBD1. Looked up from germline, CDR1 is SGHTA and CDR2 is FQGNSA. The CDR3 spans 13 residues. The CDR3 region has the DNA TGTGCCAGCAGCTCAACCCGGGACAGTATTGTCTGCTTC. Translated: CASSSTRDSIVCF.

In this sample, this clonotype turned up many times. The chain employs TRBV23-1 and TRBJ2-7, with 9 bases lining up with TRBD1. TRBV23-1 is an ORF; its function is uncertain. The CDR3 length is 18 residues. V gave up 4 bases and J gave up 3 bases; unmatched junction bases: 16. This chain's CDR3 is CASSPRTGGAFSVYEQYF. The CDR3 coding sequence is TGCGCCAGCAGTCCAAGAACAGGGGGCGCCTTCAGCGTCTACGAGCAGTACTTC.

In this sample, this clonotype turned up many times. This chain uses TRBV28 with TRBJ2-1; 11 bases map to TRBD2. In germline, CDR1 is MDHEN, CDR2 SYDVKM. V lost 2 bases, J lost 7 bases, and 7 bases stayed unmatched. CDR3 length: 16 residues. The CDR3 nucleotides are TGTGCCAGCAGTTTACAAAGGCTAGCGGGGGGTAATGAGCAGTTCTTC. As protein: CASSLQRLAGGNEQFF.

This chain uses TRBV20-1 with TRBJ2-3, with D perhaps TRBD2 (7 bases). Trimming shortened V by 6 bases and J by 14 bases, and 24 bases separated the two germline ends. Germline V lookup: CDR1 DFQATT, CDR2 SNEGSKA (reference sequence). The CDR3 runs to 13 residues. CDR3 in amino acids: CSATGAGAPYPYF. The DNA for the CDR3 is TGCAGTGCCACGGGGGCGGGGGCCCCTTATCCGTATTTT.

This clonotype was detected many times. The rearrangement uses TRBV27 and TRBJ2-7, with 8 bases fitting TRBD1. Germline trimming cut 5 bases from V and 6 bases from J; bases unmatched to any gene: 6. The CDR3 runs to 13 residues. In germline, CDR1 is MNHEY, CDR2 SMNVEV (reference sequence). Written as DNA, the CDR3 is TGTGCCAGCAGTCCCCGGACAGGGCGCGAGCAGTACTTC. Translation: CASSPRTGREQYF.

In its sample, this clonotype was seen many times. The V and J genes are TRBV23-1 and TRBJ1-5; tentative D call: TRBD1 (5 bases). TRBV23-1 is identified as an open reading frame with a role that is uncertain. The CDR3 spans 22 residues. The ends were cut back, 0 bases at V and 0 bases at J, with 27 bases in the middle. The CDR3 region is CASSQSLGEAGEVGDSNQPQHF. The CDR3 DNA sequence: TGCGCCAGCAGTCAATCGTTGGGGGAAGCGGGAGAGGTCGGGGATAGCAATCAGCCCCAGCATTTT.